Each of the 15 T cell receptor beta chains below was sequenced from the same sample in a study of blood T cell repertoires in COVID-19. Here immunoSEQ multiplex PCR was the method, and the copy in TCRdb shows in-frame clones only, minus some. Here the sample spans about 220,000 clones, more than 75% being singletons. Sequenced input: peripheral blood. Source of these receptors: a woman between 65 and 79 years old with COVID-19, enrolled during active disease.

DNA of the CDR3: TGTGCCAGCTCACGGCTAGCGGCTAGCACAGATACGCAGTATTTT. Translation gives CASSRLAASTDTQYF. The J gene is TRBJ2-3, the V gene TRBV18; 7 bases are shared with TRBD2. The CDR3 runs to 15 residues. The germline CDR1 and CDR2 sequences are KGHSH and LQKENI. V was clipped by 4 bases and J by 0 bases; unmatched bases: 4.

The chain joins TRBV19 to TRBJ1-2; 7 bases map to TRBD1. Germline V lookup: CDR1 LNHDA, CDR2 SQIVND (reference sequence). This CDR3 contains 14 residues. J lost 4 bases, V lost 6 bases, and 8 bases had no gene match. The chain's CDR3 is CASRLPGQLYGYTF. For the CDR3, the DNA is TGTGCCAGTAGACTGCCGGGACAGCTCTATGGCTACACCTTC.

A single count supports this clone. This sequence joins TRBV30 and TRBJ2-2; 8 bases line up with TRBD2. Germline assignment: CDR1 GTSNPN and CDR2 SVGIG (reference sequence). This CDR3 comprises 13 residues. Trimming removed 4 bases from V and 7 bases from J; junction bases left unmatched: 5. This CDR3 is CAWKAGLVGELFF. The CDR3 region has the DNA TGTGCCTGGAAGGCGGGACTAGTCGGGGAGCTGTTTTTT.

Regarding this clone: At one boundary the junction diverges from the germline segment, which might be a read error. Within the sample, other DNA sequences also encode this same CDR3. The CDR3 nucleotides are TGTGCCAGTAGTACGACAGGGGCCCAAGAGACTCAGTACTTC. This codes for CASSTTGAQETQYF. The chain carries TRBV19 and TRBJ2-5; 8 bases match TRBD1. Germline loops: CDR1 LNHDA, CDR2 SQIVND (reference sequence). There are 14 residues in the CDR3.

This chain links TRBV7-9 with TRBJ1-1; D might be TRBD1 (5 bases). The V end lost 2 bases, the J end lost 3 bases, and 7 bases lay between the germline ends. This CDR3 region has 13 residues. Germline V CDR1 and CDR2: SEHNR, FQNEAQ (reference sequence). CDR3 sequence (DNA): TGTGCCAGCAGCTTACAGGGATACACTGAAGCTTTCTTT. Translating it yields CASSLQGYTEAFF.

The CDR3 loop reads CASSPLGGVRGNQPQHF. DNA for the CDR3: TGTGCCAGCTCACCACTGGGGGGTGTCCGGGGCAATCAGCCCCAGCATTTT. V gene TRBV18 combines with J gene TRBJ1-5; weak D call: TRBD1 (5 bases). The CDR3 extends over 17 amino acids. V lost 1 base and J lost 2, with 15 bases in between. Germline V lookup: CDR1 KGHSH, CDR2 LQKENI.

The rearrangement joins TRBV6-5 to TRBJ2-2; D not resolved. There are 12 residues in the CDR3. In germline, CDR1 is MNHEY, CDR2 SVGAGI. Trimming pared 8 bases from V and 7 bases from J, leaving 11 bases between. CDR3 DNA sequence: TGTGCCAGCGCCCGGGTGATCGGGGAGCTGTTTTTT. Residues: CASARVIGELFF.

V is TRBV20-1 and J is TRBJ2-1; 7 bases match TRBD2. Germline V gives CDR1 DFQATT, CDR2 SNEGSKA (reference sequence). The CDR3 runs to 10 residues. Here the CDR3 reads CSGREIEQFF. CDR3 sequence (DNA): TGCAGCGGGCGGGAGATTGAGCAGTTCTTC.

The V gene is TRBV7-2, the J gene TRBJ1-2, with D possibly being TRBD1 (5 bases). V dropped 5 bases and J dropped 4 bases, with 17 bases sitting between them. The germline CDR1 and CDR2 sequences are SGHTA and FQGNSA. The CDR3 sequence is 15 residues long. The CDR3 DNA reads as TGTGCCAGCAGCCTAGGGAGGGAAGGGGCCTATGGCTACACCTTC. Residues: CASSLGREGAYGYTF.

This chain links TRBV6-4 with TRBJ1-3; 9 nucleotides align to TRBD1. This CDR3 is 15 amino acids long. The junction had 7 bases not matched to a gene; V was cut back by 2 bases and J by 8 bases. CDR1 MRHNA and CDR2 SNTAGT come from the germline V gene. In DNA, the CDR3 is TGTGCCAGCAGTGACAAAGGGGACAGGGCAGACACCATATATTTT. This gives the protein CASSDKGDRADTIYF.

A note on this clone: Other DNA sequences in the sample encode the same CDR3. V is TRBV12-3 or TRBV12-4 and J is TRBJ1-5, with D uncertain. The CDR3 sequence is 13 residues long. The V end was cut by 1 base, the J end by 5 bases, with 6 bases between. CDR3 nucleotide sequence: TGTGCCAGCAGTTTAGTCCGTGATCAGCCCCAGCATTTT. Its protein product is CASSLVRDQPQHF.

The chain uses TRBV14 and TRBJ2-1, with D possibly TRBD1 on 6 matching bases. The germline V and J ends were trimmed by 2 bases and 11 bases, with 13 bases remaining between them. Germline-derived CDR1 and CDR2 are SGHDN and FVKESK. The CDR3 contains 13 residues. CDR3 DNA: TGTGCCAGCAGCCAATTTGCAGGGACAAAGCAGTTCTTC. The encoded protein is CASSQFAGTKQFF.

This sequence joins TRBV3-1 (or the pseudogene TRBV3-2) and TRBJ2-7; 7 bases match TRBD2. The CDR3 length is 14 residues. After removal of 3 bases from V and 3 bases from J, the junction contained 5 bases not matched to a gene. Germline V CDR1 and CDR2: LGHDT, YNNKEL (reference sequence). DNA for the CDR3: TGTGCCAGCAGCCAGGGACTAACGAACTACGAGCAGTACTTC. It encodes CASSQGLTNYEQYF.

This sequence joins TRBV27 and TRBJ2-7; no clear D gene. This CDR3 has 13 amino acids. The germline CDR1 and CDR2 sequences are MNHEY and SMNVEV (reference sequence). Trimming took off 3 bases at V and 2 bases at J, with 8 bases between the two ends. CDR3 sequence: CASSFHRAYEQYF. The CDR3 region has the DNA TGTGCCAGCAGTTTCCACAGAGCCTACGAGCAGTACTTC.

J is TRBJ2-2 and V is TRBV4-3, with 7 bases that match TRBD1. The germline V gene encodes CDR1 LGHNA and CDR2 YSLEER. V was clipped by 1 base and J by 3 bases; unmatched bases: 8. CDR3 length: 17 amino acids. The CDR3 DNA reads as TGCGCCAGCAGCCAAGGGCCGGGACAGAGATACACCGGGGAGCTGTTTTTT. Protein product: CASSQGPGQRYTGELFF.